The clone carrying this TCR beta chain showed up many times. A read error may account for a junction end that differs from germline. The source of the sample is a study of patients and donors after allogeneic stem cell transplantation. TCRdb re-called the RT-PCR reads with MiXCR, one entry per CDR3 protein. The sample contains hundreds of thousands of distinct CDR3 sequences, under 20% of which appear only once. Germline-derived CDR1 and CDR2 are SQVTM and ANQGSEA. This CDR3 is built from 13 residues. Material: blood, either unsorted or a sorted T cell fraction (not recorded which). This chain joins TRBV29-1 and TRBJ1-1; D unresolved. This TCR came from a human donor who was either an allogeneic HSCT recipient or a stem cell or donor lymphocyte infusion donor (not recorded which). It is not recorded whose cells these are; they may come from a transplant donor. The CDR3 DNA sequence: TGCAGCTTTGAGGGCAGTATGAACACTGAAGCTTTCTTT. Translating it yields CSFEGSMNTEAFF.